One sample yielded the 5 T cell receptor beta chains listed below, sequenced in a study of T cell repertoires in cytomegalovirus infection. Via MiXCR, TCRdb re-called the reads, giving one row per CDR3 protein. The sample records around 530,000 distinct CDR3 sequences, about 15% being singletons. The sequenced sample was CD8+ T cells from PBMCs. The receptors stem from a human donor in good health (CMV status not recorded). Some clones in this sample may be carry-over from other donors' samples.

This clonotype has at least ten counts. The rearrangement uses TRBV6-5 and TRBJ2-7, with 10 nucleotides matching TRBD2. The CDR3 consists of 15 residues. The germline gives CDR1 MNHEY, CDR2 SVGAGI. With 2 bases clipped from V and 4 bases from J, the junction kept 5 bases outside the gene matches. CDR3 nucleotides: TGTGCCAGCAGTTACGAGGCTAGCGGGGGTTACGAGCAGTACTTC. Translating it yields CASSYEASGGYEQYF.

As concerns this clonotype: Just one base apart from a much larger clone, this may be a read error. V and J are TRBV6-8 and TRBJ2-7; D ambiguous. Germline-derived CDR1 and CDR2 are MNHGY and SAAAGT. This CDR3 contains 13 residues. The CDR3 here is CASSDDSGYKQYF. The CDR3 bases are TGTGCCAGCAGTGACGATAGTGGCTACAAGCAGTACTTC.

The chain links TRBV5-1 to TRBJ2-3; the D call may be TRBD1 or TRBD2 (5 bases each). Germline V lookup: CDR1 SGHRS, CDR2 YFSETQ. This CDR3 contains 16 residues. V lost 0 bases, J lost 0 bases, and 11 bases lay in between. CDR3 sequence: CASSLDLEGSTDTQYF. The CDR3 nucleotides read TGCGCCAGCAGCTTGGATTTAGAGGGGAGCACAGATACGCAGTATTTT.

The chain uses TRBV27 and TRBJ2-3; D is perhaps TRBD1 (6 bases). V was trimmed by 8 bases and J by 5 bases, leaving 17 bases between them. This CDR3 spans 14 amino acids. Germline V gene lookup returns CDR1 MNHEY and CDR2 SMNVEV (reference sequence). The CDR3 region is CASQGTGFEDTQYF. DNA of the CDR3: TGTGCCAGCCAGGGTACAGGGTTTGAAGATACGCAGTATTTT.

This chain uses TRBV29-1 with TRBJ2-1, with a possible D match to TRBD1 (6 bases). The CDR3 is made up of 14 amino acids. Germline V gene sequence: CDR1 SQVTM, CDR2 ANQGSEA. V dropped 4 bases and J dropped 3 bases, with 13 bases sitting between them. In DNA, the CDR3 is TGCAGCGTTGCTAGGCAGGGGCGCTACAATGAGCAGTTCTTC. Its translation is CSVARQGRYNEQFF.